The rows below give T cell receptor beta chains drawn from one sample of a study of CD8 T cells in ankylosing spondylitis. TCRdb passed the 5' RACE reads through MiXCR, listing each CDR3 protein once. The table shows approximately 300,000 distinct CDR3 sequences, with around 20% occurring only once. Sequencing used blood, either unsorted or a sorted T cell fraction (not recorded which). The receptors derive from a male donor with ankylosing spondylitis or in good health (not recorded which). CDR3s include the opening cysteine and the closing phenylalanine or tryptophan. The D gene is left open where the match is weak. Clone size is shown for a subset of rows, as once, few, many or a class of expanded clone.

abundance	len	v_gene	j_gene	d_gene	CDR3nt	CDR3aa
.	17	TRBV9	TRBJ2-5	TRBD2	TGTGCCAGCAGCGTAGGGACTAGCGGGGGCCTAGGGGAGACCCAGTACTTC	CASSVGTSGGLGETQYF
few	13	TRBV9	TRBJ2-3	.	TGTGCCAGCAGCGGTCCTGGGGGACATACGCAGTATTTT	CASSGPGGHTQYF
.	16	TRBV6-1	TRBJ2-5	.	TGTGCCAGCAGCCCCCGACTTATGTTCGAGGGAGAGACCCAGTACTTC	CASSPRLMFEGETQYF
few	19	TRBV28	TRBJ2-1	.	TGTGCCAGCAGTACCACAACCGTTCACAGGGACGCATCTAACAATGAGCAGTTCTTC	CASSTTTVHRDASNNEQFF
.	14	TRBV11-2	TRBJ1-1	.	TGTGCCAGCAGCTTAGTCGGGGGGCTGACTGAAGCTTTCTTT	CASSLVGGLTEAFF
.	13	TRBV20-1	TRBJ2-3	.	TGCAGTGCTAGACTGGACAGCACAGATACGCAGTATTTT	CSARLDSTDTQYF
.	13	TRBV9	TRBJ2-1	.	TGTGCCAGCAGCGTGACGGTTAACAATGAGCAGTTCTTC	CASSVTVNNEQFF
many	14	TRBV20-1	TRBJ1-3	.	TGCAGTGCTTCCGACCGGGACTCTGGAAACACCATATATTTT	CSASDRDSGNTIYF
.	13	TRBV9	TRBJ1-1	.	TGTGCCAGCAGCCCCGTCGTTGGTGGTGAAGCTTTCTTT	CASSPVVGGEAFF
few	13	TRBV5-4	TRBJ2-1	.	TGTGCCAGCAGCTTGGGAGGGGGGTATGAGCAGTTCTTC	CASSLGGGYEQFF
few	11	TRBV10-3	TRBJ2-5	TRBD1	TGTGCCATCAGGGGGGGACAGGCCCAGTACTTC	CAIRGGQAQYF
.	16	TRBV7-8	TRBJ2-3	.	TGTGCCAGCAGCTCAGGGGCCGGGGGTTTTCCAGATACGCAGTATTTT	CASSSGAGGFPDTQYF
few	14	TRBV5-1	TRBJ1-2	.	TGCGCCAGCAGCTTGGACAAGGGGAACTATGGCTACACCTTC	CASSLDKGNYGYTF
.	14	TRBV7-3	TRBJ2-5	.	TGTGCCAGCAGCCCAAATGGGGGGTTGGAGACCCAGTACTTC	CASSPNGGLETQYF
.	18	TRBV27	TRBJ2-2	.	TGTGCCAGCAGTTTAGAAGGCGTCGGCAGGGCGGGCACCGAGGAGCTGTTTTTT	CASSLEGVGRAGTEELFF
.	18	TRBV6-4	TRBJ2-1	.	TGTGCCAGCAGTGACTGGCCTGAAAAATCAACTAGGGTCAATGAGCAGTTCTTC	CASSDWPEKSTRVNEQFF
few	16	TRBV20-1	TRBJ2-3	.	TGCAGTGCTAGAGGTGGAAGTAGGGGGGGTTCAGATACGCAGTATTTT	CSARGGSRGGSDTQYF